The clone carrying this T cell receptor (beta chain) was seen only once. Its matching antigen is unknown. V shed 8 bases and J 5 bases; nucleotides not matched to a gene: 11. CDR3 length equals 14 residues. This entry belongs to a study of shared clonotypes between healthy human individuals. Study-level information: Donor ages ranged 18 to 49 years: a couple of women, a few men. Study outcomes and limitations: Among donors, sharing of clonotypes was expected to be affected by sequencing depth. Generally, naive subsets (rather than memory subsets) showed larger estimated richness. Clonotypes that were shared across a handful of donors made up approximately 5% of naive CD4 clonotypes.

Clones were read by immunoSEQ multiplex PCR, and TCRdb kept only the in-frame ones, dropping some. The sample consists of around 700,000 clones, about three quarters of them appearing once. The chain couples TRBV23-1 to TRBJ1-1; TRBD1 agrees at 7 bases. TRBV23-1 is an ORF for which the function is uncertain. This TCR came from a woman aged 25 to 39 in good health. The sample comprised memory CD4+ T cells sorted from blood. Documented subset: CD45RA-negative fraction. CDR3 amino acids: CASGLTGKDTEAFF. As DNA, the CDR3 is TGCGCCAGCGGGCTGACAGGGAAAGATACTGAAGCTTTCTTT.